Listed below are T cell receptor beta chains from one sample, sequenced in a study of shared clonotypes between healthy human individuals. The data were produced by immunoSEQ multiplex PCR, yet TCRdb's version contains in-frame clones alone and is incomplete. The repertoire holds hundreds of thousands of clones, with 90% to 95% as singletons. Sequencing was performed on naive CD8+ T cells sorted from blood. These receptors all stem from a woman in her twenties or thirties in good health. CDR3s include the opening cysteine and the closing phenylalanine or tryptophan. D genes are given only for firm matches. Expanded clones get a size class; other rows say once, few or many, or leave the size out.

length: 17; V: TRBV18; D: TRBD2; J: TRBJ2-2; size: -; DNA: TGTGCCAGCTCACCCGGGACTAGCGGGACGAACACCGGGGAGCTGTTTTTT; CDR3: CASSPGTSGTNTGELFF
length: 17; V: TRBV29-1; D: -; J: TRBJ1-1; size: -; DNA: TGCAGCGTTGAAGATCTGAGTCAAAGGGGCAAGGACACTGAAGCTTTCTTT; CDR3: CSVEDLSQRGKDTEAFF
length: 15; V: TRBV28; D: -; J: TRBJ1-3; size: -; DNA: TGTGCCAGCAGGGGGGGGGCAGGGACTGGAAACACCATATATTTT; CDR3: CASRGGAGTGNTIYF
length: 14; V: TRBV15; D: TRBD2; J: TRBJ2-7; size: -; DNA: TGTGCCACCAGCCTAGCGGGAACGTCCTACGAGCAGTACTTC; CDR3: CATSLAGTSYEQYF
length: 16; V: TRBV2; D: TRBD1; J: TRBJ1-2; size: -; DNA: TGTGCCAGCAGGATGGACAGGAGTGGAGGCGGCTATGGCTACACCTTC; CDR3: CASRMDRSGGGYGYTF
length: 13; V: TRBV7-9; D: -; J: TRBJ2-7; size: once; DNA: TGTGCCAGCAGCTCACCCGTCTCCTACGAGCAGTACTTC; CDR3: CASSSPVSYEQYF
length: 14; V: TRBV5-1; D: -; J: TRBJ2-1; size: -; DNA: TGCGCCAGCAGCTTGGTGGGATCCCACAATGAGCAGTTCTTC; CDR3: CASSLVGSHNEQFF
length: 17; V: TRBV7-9; D: -; J: TRBJ1-1; size: -; DNA: TGTGCCAGCAGATTCGACCCCTCAACGACAGCGAACACTGAAGCTTTCTTT; CDR3: CASRFDPSTTANTEAFF
length: 15; V: TRBV19; D: -; J: TRBJ1-4; size: -; DNA: TGTGCCAGTAGGCCATCGGCGGGGGTAGGAGAAAAACTGTTTTTT; CDR3: CASRPSAGVGEKLFF
length: 14; V: TRBV15; D: -; J: TRBJ1-1; size: -; DNA: TGTGCCACCAGCAGAGAAGGTGGGAGACCGGGTGCTTTCTTT; CDR3: CATSREGGRPGAFF
length: 16; V: TRBV5-1; D: TRBD1; J: TRBJ1-4; size: -; DNA: TGCGCCAGCAGGTCGCTCCAGGGGGGGAGTAATGAAAAACTGTTTTTT; CDR3: CASRSLQGGSNEKLFF
length: 17; V: TRBV27; D: -; J: TRBJ2-6; size: -; DNA: TGTGCCAGCAGTTTATCTCCGGGGGCTTCTGGGGCCAACGTCCTGACTTTC; CDR3: CASSLSPGASGANVLTF
length: 13; V: TRBV5-6; D: TRBD1; J: TRBJ1-5; size: -; DNA: TGTGCCAGCAGCTCCCAGGGGGTTCAGCCCCAGCATTTT; CDR3: CASSSQGVQPQHF
length: 18; V: TRBV14; D: TRBD1; J: TRBJ2-3; size: once; DNA: TGTGCCAGCAGCCAAAGATTGGGGACAGGCACTTCCACAGATACGCAGTATTTT; CDR3: CASSQRLGTGTSTDTQYF
length: 15; V: TRBV19; D: -; J: TRBJ2-2; size: -; DNA: TGTGCCAGTAGCGTCACAGGGTTTGACACCGGGGAGCTGTTTTTT; CDR3: CASSVTGFDTGELFF
length: 12; V: TRBV7-6; D: -; J: TRBJ2-7; size: -; DNA: TGTGCCAGCAGCTCACAGGGCTACGAGCAGTACTTC; CDR3: CASSSQGYEQYF
length: 15; V: TRBV7-9; D: TRBD2; J: TRBJ2-7; size: -; DNA: TGTGCCAGCAGCTTACCCCCTAGCGGCTCCTACGAGCAGTACTTC; CDR3: CASSLPPSGSYEQYF
length: 13; V: TRBV2; D: TRBD2; J: TRBJ2-7; size: -; DNA: TGTGCCAGCAGTCTAGCGGTTTCCTACGAGCAGTACTTC; CDR3: CASSLAVSYEQYF
length: 13; V: TRBV5-1; D: TRBD2; J: TRBJ2-7; size: -; DNA: TGCGCCAGCAGCATGGGACTAGCCTACGAGCAGTACTTC; CDR3: CASSMGLAYEQYF
length: 17; V: TRBV15; D: -; J: TRBJ2-2; size: -; DNA: TGTGCCACCAGCAGATTTACCCCCGAGGGGGACACCGGGGAGCTGTTTTTT; CDR3: CATSRFTPEGDTGELFF
length: 12; V: TRBV5-5; D: -; J: TRBJ1-2; size: -; DNA: TGTGCCAGCAGCTTGGGTGGAGGTGGCTACACCTTC; CDR3: CASSLGGGGYTF
length: 15; V: TRBV9; D: TRBD2; J: TRBJ2-5; size: -; DNA: TGTGCCAGCAGTTCTAGCGGGTGGGCGGGGGAGACCCAGTACTTC; CDR3: CASSSSGWAGETQYF
length: 14; V: TRBV9; D: -; J: TRBJ2-1; size: -; DNA: TGTGCCAGCAGCGTGGGGACTGGGTACAATGAGCAGTTCTTC; CDR3: CASSVGTGYNEQFF
length: 14; V: TRBV29-1; D: TRBD2; J: TRBJ2-1; size: -; DNA: TGCAGCGTTGTTCGAGCGGGAGGAGGTAATGAGCAGTTCTTC; CDR3: CSVVRAGGGNEQFF
length: 13; V: TRBV5-6; D: -; J: TRBJ2-7; size: -; DNA: TGTGCCAGCAGCTTGATGAACCCCTACGAGCAGTACTTC; CDR3: CASSLMNPYEQYF
length: 16; V: TRBV2; D: TRBD2; J: TRBJ2-1; size: -; DNA: TGTGCCAGCAGTGATACTCTAGCGGGAGGTTTCAATGAGCAGTTCTTC; CDR3: CASSDTLAGGFNEQFF
length: 19; V: TRBV28; D: TRBD2; J: TRBJ2-6; size: once; DNA: TGTGCCAGCAGTTTGGGTGGGAGGGGCCCAGAATCTGGGGCCAACGTCCTGACTTTC; CDR3: CASSLGGRGPESGANVLTF
length: 15; V: TRBV7-9; D: TRBD1; J: TRBJ2-7; size: once; DNA: TGTGCCAGCAGCTTAGGAGGACAGGGTCACGACGAGCAGTACTTC; CDR3: CASSLGGQGHDEQYF
length: 13; V: TRBV5-6; D: TRBD2; J: TRBJ2-7; size: -; DNA: TGTGCCAGCAGGTTGGGGGGGAGTCCCGAGCAGTACTTC; CDR3: CASRLGGSPEQYF
length: 12; V: TRBV9; D: -; J: TRBJ1-2; size: -; DNA: TGTGCCAGCAGCGTAGGTGGCTATGGCTACACCTTC; CDR3: CASSVGGYGYTF
length: 15; V: TRBV9; D: TRBD1; J: TRBJ2-7; size: -; DNA: TGTGCCAGCAGCGCAGGGGGGGACAGGGAGGAAGAGCAGTACTTC; CDR3: CASSAGGDREEEQYF
length: 12; V: TRBV2; D: TRBD1; J: TRBJ2-2; size: -; DNA: TGTGCCAGGGGACAGGGACCCGGGGAGCTGTTTTTT; CDR3: CARGQGPGELFF
length: 15; V: TRBV12-5; D: TRBD1; J: TRBJ1-2; size: -; DNA: TGTGCTAGTGGTTTGGACGAGGGGACAGTTTATGGCTACACCTTC; CDR3: CASGLDEGTVYGYTF
length: 17; V: TRBV4-2; D: TRBD2; J: TRBJ2-2; size: -; DNA: TGTGCCAGCAGCCAAGAGCAGACTAGCGGCAACACCGGGGAGCTGTTTTTT; CDR3: CASSQEQTSGNTGELFF
length: 14; V: TRBV5-6; D: -; J: TRBJ2-7; size: -; DNA: TGTGCCAGCAGCTTCGAATCGAGTTCCTACGAGCAGTACTTC; CDR3: CASSFESSSYEQYF
length: 14; V: TRBV19; D: TRBD2; J: TRBJ2-1; size: -; DNA: TGTGCCAGTAGTATTCTAGCGGGAGTCCATGAGCAGTTCTTC; CDR3: CASSILAGVHEQFF
length: 13; V: TRBV6-5; D: -; J: TRBJ1-1; size: -; DNA: TGTGCCAGCAGTTTCGGGGGGTTAGATGAAGCTTTCTTT; CDR3: CASSFGGLDEAFF
length: 14; V: TRBV27; D: -; J: TRBJ1-1; size: -; DNA: TGTGCCAGCAGGGGACTGACACTTAACACTGAAGCTTTCTTT; CDR3: CASRGLTLNTEAFF
length: 15; V: TRBV27; D: -; J: TRBJ2-1; size: once; DNA: TGTGCCAGCAGCCCGATTTTTTCATCCTACAATGAGCAGTTCTTC; CDR3: CASSPIFSSYNEQFF
length: 14; V: TRBV27; D: TRBD1; J: TRBJ2-7; size: once; DNA: TGTGCCAGCAGCCCGTTTGAGGGGGCTTACGAGCAGTACTTC; CDR3: CASSPFEGAYEQYF
length: 17; V: TRBV15; D: -; J: TRBJ2-7; size: once; DNA: TGTGCCACCAGCAGAGGGCGGGACCGGGGAGATACCTACGAGCAGTACTTC; CDR3: CATSRGRDRGDTYEQYF
length: 13; V: TRBV10-1; D: TRBD1; J: TRBJ1-2; size: -; DNA: TGCGCCAGCAGTTCGGGACAGAACTATGGCTACACCTTC; CDR3: CASSSGQNYGYTF
length: 16; V: TRBV28; D: -; J: TRBJ1-5; size: -; DNA: TGTGCCAGCAGTCATCGGCTCCAAGGCCCCACTCAGCCCCAGCATTTT; CDR3: CASSHRLQGPTQPQHF
length: 15; V: TRBV6-6; D: -; J: TRBJ2-2; size: -; DNA: TGTGCCACCACCTCCGTGGGGGTAGGCACCGGGGAGCTGTTTTTT; CDR3: CATTSVGVGTGELFF
length: 13; V: TRBV11-2; D: -; J: TRBJ2-7; size: once; DNA: TGTGCCAGCAGCTTAGCGGCTTCCTACGAGCAGTACTTC; CDR3: CASSLAASYEQYF
length: 15; V: TRBV4-1; D: -; J: TRBJ1-2; size: -; DNA: TGCGCCAGCAGCCAAGATGACAGCACCTACTATGGCTACACCTTC; CDR3: CASSQDDSTYYGYTF
length: 15; V: TRBV7-9; D: -; J: TRBJ2-7; size: -; DNA: TGTGCCAGCAGCTTAGCCCAAGCGTCATCCTACGAGCAGTACTTC; CDR3: CASSLAQASSYEQYF
length: 14; V: TRBV28; D: -; J: TRBJ2-7; size: -; DNA: TGTGCCAGCAGTTCCTCCCAGGGGTCCCACGAGCAGTACTTC; CDR3: CASSSSQGSHEQYF
length: 16; V: TRBV27; D: TRBD1; J: TRBJ2-7; size: -; DNA: TGTGCCAGCAGCCCGTCACCGGGACAGCCTGCCTACGAGCAGTACTTC; CDR3: CASSPSPGQPAYEQYF
length: 16; V: TRBV2; D: -; J: TRBJ1-5; size: once; DNA: TGTGCCAGCGCACTCTTGGGCAGTGGAATGGGTCAGCCCCAGCATTTT; CDR3: CASALLGSGMGQPQHF
length: 12; V: TRBV28; D: TRBD1; J: TRBJ1-5; size: -; DNA: TGTGCCAGCGACAGGGAGGGTCAGCCCCAGCATTTT; CDR3: CASDREGQPQHF
length: 14; V: TRBV29-1; D: -; J: TRBJ2-1; size: once; DNA: TGCAGCCTTGGGAGGACTCACGTGCAGGATGAGCAGTTCTTC; CDR3: CSLGRTHVQDEQFF